This T cell receptor beta chain was profiled in a study of STAT5B mutations in CD4+ large granular lymphocyte leukemia. Study-wide results and limits: Compared with healthy controls (2/35), patient top clones favored TRBV06 (8/27).

On this clone itself: What it binds is not known.

V was pared by 5 bases and J by 2 bases, with 19 bases between. This CDR3 contains 16 residues. Germline V lookup: CDR1 SEHNR, CDR2 FQNEAQ (reference sequence). Produced via immunoSEQ multiplex PCR; TCRdb's table is partial and in-frame only. The sample yields 40,000 to 45,000 clones, about four fifths seen once. The chain uses TRBV7-9 and TRBJ2-7, with D possibly being TRBD1 or TRBD2 (5 bases each). Material: CD4+ T cells from blood buffy coats. This receptor was identified in a human donor in good health. CDR3 DNA sequence: TGTGCCAGCAGCCCGAATTTTAGGGACGGGACCTACGAGCAGTACTTC. Its protein product is CASSPNFRDGTYEQYF.